The 4 T cell receptor beta chains reported below all come from one sample, sequenced in a study of blood T cell repertoires in COVID-19. Sequenced by immunoSEQ multiplex PCR; TCRdb stores in-frame clones only, minus some. The table has under 130,000 clones, about 85% seen once; the top ten hold approximately 3%. The specimen was peripheral blood. Every receptor here comes from a man aged 45 to 65 in a cohort sampled during active COVID-19.

This clone was counted a few times. V is TRBV3-1 (or the pseudogene TRBV3-2) and J is TRBJ2-2; D is perhaps TRBD1 (7 bases). With 5 bases removed from V and 4 bases from J, the gap between germline ends came to 20 bases. This CDR3 contains 17 residues. Germline V gene sequence: CDR1 LGHDT, CDR2 YNNKEL (reference sequence). This CDR3 reads CASSMTGIGRITGELFF. Here the CDR3 DNA reads TGTGCCAGCAGCATGACAGGGATAGGGAGGATCACCGGGGAGCTGTTTTTT.

J is TRBJ1-1 and V is TRBV5-8; D call uncertain. Germline values: CDR1 SGHTS, CDR2 YDEGEE. Deletions cut 0 bases from V and 1 base from J, with 10 bases between. The CDR3 runs to 15 residues. CDR3 in DNA: TGTGCCAGCAGCTTGGATGGAGCCGGGAACACTGAAGCTTTCTTT. Protein: CASSLDGAGNTEAFF. Based on the CDR3 plus reference TRBV5-8 and TRBJ1-1, the full variable domain is EAGVTQSPTHLIKTRGQQATLRCSPISGHTSVYWYQQALGLGLQFLLWYDEGEERNRGNFPPRFSGRQFPNYSSELNVNALELEDSALYLCASSLDGAGNTEAFFGQGTRLTVV.

The chain has TRBV5-4 and TRBJ1-2, with 8 positions matching TRBD1. Germline V CDR1 and CDR2: SGHNT, YYREEE (reference sequence). The trim removed 4 bases at V and 3 bases at J, leaving 8 bases unmatched. The length of the CDR3 is 15 residues. CDR3 sequence: CASSNRTGMDYGYTF. CDR3 nucleotides: TGTGCCAGCAGCAACCGGACAGGGATGGACTATGGCTACACCTTC. Full variable domain (rest looked up from reference TRBV5-4 and TRBJ1-2): ETGVTQSPTHLIKTRGQQVTLRCSSQSGHNTVSWYQQALGQGPQFIFQYYREEENGRGNFPPRFSGLQFPNYSSELNVNALELDDSALYLCASSNRTGMDYGYTFGSGTRLTVV.

The V call is TRBV14, the J call TRBJ2-1; 8 bases map to TRBD2. The CDR3 is 15 residues long. The V segment lost 4 bases and the J segment 4 bases; nucleotides outside the gene matches: 6. Looked up from germline, CDR1 is SGHDN and CDR2 is FVKESK. The CDR3 DNA follows: TGTGCCAGCAGCCCCCGGGTAGCGGGGTACAATGAGCAGTTCTTC. It specifies CASSPRVAGYNEQFF.